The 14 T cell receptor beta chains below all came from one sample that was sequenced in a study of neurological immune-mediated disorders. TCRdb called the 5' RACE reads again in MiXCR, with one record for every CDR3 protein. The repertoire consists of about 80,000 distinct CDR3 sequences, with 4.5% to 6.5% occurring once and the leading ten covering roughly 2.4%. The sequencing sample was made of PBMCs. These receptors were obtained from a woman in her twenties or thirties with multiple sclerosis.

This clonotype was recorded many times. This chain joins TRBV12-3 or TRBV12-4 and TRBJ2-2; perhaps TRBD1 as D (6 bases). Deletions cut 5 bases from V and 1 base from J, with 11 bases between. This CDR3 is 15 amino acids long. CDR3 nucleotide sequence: TGTGCCAGCAGTGTGCCACAGGGGAACACCGGGGAGCTGTTTTTT. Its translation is CASSVPQGNTGELFF.

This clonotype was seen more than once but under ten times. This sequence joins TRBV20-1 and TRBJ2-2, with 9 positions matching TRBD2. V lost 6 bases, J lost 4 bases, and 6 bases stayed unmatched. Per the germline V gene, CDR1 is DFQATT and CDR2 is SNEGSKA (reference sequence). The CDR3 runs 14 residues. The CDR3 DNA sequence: TGCAGTGCCCAGCGGGGGGCGAGCACCGGGGAGCTGTTTTTT. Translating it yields CSAQRGASTGELFF.

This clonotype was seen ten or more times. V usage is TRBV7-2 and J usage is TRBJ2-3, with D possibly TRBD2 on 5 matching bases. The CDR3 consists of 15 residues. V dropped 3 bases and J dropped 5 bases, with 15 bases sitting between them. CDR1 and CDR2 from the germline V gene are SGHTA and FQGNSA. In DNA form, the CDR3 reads TGTGCCAGCAGCTTCCAAGGGTCCGCGGGAGATACGCAGTATTTT. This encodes CASSFQGSAGDTQYF.

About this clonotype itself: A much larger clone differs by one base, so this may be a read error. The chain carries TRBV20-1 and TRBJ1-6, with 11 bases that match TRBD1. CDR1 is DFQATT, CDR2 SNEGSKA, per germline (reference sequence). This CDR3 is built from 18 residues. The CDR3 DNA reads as TGCAGTGCTAGACCCCTTTCCGGACAGGGGGCCTATAATTCACACCTCCACTTT. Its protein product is CSARPLSGQGAYNSHLHF.

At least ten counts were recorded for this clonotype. The CDR3 region has the DNA TGTGCCACCAGTGCTAGCGGGGGGCTCTCCTGGTACAATGAGCAGTTCTTC. Translating it yields CATSASGGLSWYNEQFF. The chain has TRBV24-1 and TRBJ2-1; TRBD2 agrees at 11 bases. The V and J ends lost 5 bases and 4 bases, in that order; junction bases with no gene match: 9. The CDR3 is 17 residues long. Germline values: CDR1 KGHDR, CDR2 SFDVKD.

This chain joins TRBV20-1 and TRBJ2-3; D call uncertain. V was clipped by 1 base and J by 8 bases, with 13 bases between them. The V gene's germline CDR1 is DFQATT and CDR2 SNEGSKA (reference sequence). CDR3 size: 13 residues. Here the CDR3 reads CSARGVVFGTQYF. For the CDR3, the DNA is TGCAGTGCTAGAGGGGTAGTTTTTGGTACGCAGTATTTT.

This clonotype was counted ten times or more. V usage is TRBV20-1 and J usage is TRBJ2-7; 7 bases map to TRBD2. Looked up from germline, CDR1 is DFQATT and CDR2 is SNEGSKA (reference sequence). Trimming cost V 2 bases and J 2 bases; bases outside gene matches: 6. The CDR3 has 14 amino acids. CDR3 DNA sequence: TGCAGTGCTAGATCCCGCGGGAGCACCTACGAGCAGTACTTC. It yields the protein CSARSRGSTYEQYF.

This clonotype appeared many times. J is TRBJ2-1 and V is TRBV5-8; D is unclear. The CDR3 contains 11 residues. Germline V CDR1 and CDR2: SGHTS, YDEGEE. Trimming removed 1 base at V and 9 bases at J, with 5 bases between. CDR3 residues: CASSLYGEQFF. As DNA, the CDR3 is TGTGCCAGCAGCTTGTACGGTGAGCAGTTCTTC.

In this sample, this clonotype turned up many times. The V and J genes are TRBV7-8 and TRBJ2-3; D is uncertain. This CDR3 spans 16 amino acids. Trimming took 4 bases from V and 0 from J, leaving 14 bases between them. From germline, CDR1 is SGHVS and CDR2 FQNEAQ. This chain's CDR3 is CASSYQAGPSTDTQYF. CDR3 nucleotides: TGTGCCAGCAGCTATCAAGCCGGTCCTAGCACAGATACGCAGTATTTT.

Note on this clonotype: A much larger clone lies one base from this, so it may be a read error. The CDR3 bases are TGTGCCAGCGGCACTAGCGGGGTCTGCAATGAGCAGTTCTTC. It specifies CASGTSGVCNEQFF. This chain connects TRBV27 to TRBJ2-1, with TRBD2 identical over 10 bases. Germline loops: CDR1 MNHEY, CDR2 SMNVEV (reference sequence). The V gene end was trimmed by 8 bases and the J gene end by 6 bases; junction bases not matched to a gene: 7. CDR3 length: 14 residues.

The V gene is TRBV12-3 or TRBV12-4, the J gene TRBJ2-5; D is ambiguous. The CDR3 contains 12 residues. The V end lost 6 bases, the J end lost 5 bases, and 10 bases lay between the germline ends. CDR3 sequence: CASSLMGETQYF. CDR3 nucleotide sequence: TGTGCCAGCAGCTTGATGGGGGAGACCCAGTACTTC.

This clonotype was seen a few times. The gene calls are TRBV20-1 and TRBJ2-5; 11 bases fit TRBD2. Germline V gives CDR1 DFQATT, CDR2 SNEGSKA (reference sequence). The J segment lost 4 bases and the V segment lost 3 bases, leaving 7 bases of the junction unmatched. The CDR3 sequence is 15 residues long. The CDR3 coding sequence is TGCAGTGCTAGCAAACCTAGCGGGAGGACAGAGACCCAGTACTTC. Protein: CSASKPSGRTETQYF.

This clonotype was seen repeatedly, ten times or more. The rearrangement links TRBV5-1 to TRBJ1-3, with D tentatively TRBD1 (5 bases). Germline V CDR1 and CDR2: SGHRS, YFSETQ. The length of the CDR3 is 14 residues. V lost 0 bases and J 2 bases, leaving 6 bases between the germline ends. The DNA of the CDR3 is TGCGCCAGCAGCTTGGGACAGCCTGGAAACACCATATATTTT. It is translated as CASSLGQPGNTIYF.

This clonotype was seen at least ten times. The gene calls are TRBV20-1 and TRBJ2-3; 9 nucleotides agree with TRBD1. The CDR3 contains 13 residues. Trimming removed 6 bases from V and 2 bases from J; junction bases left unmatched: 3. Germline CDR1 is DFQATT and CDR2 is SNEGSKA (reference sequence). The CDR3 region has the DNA TGCAGTGCCCGGACAGGGGACACAGATACGCAGTATTTT. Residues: CSARTGDTDTQYF.